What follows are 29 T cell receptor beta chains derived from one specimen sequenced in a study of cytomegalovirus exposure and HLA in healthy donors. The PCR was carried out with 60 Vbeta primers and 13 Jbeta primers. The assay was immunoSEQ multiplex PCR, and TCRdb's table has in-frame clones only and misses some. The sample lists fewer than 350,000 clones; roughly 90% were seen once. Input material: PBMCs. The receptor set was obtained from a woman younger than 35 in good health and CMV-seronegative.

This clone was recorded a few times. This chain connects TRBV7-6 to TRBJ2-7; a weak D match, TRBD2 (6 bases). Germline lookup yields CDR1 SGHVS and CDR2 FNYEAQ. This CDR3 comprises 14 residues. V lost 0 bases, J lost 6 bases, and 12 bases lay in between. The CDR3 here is CASSLAGGSSEQYF. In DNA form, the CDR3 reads TGTGCCAGCAGCTTAGCTGGGGGGTCTAGCGAGCAGTACTTC.

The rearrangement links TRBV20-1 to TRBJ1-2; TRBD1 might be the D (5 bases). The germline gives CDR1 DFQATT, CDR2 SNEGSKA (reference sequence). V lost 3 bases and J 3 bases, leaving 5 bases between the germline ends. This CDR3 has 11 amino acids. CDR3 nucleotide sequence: TGCAGTGCTAGGACAGACTATGGCTACACCTTC. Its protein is CSARTDYGYTF.

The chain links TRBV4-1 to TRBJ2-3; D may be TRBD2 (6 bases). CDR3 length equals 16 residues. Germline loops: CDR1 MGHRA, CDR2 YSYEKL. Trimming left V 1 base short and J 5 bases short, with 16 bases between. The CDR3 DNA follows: TGCGCCAGCAGCCAAGGGGTAACGGGAGCTCGAGATACGCAGTATTTT. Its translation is CASSQGVTGARDTQYF.

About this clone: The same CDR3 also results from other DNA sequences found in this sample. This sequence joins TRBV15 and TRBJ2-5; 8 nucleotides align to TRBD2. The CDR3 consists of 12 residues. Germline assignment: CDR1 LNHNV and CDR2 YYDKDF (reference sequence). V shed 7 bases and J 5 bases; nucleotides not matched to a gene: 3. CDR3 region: CATNSGGETQYF. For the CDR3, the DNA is TGTGCCACCAATTCGGGGGGGGAGACCCAGTACTTC. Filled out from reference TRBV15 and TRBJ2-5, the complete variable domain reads DAMVIQNPRYQVTQFGKPVTLSCSQTLNHNVMYWYQQKSSQAPKLLFHYYDKDFNNEADTPDNFQSRRPNTSFCFLDIRSPGLGDTAMYLCATNSGGETQYFGPGTRLLVL.

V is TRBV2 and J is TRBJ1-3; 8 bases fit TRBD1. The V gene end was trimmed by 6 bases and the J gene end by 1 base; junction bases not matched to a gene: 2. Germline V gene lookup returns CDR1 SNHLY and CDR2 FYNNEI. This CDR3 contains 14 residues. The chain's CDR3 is CASSRQGSGNTIYF. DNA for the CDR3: TGTGCCAGCAGCCGACAGGGGTCTGGAAACACCATATATTTT.

The CDR3 DNA is TGTGCCAGCAGTTATCAGGAGGATAATTCACCCCTCCACTTT. Encoded protein: CASSYQEDNSPLHF. The V call is TRBV6-5, the J call TRBJ1-6; the D is unclear. V lost 3 bases to trimming and J lost 5 bases, with 8 bases between them. CDR3 length: 14 amino acids. Germline V CDR1 and CDR2: MNHEY, SVGAGI.

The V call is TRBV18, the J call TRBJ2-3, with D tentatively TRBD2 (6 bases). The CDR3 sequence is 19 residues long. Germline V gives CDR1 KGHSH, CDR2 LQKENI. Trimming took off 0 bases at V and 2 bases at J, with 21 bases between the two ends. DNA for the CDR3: TGTGCCAGCTCACCACCCTTCCCGTTGGCGGGGAGTACCACAGATACGCAGTATTTT. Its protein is CASSPPFPLAGSTTDTQYF.

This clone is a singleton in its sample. CDR3 DNA: TGTGCCAGCAGCAGCGGGGGGGTCCCAGAGACCCAGTACTTC. Protein product: CASSSGGVPETQYF. This sequence joins TRBV6-1 and TRBJ2-5; TRBD2 aligns across 10 bases. The CDR3 runs 14 residues. The ends lost 6 bases at V and 4 bases at J; junction bases unmatched: 5. In germline, CDR1 is MNHNS, CDR2 SASEGT.

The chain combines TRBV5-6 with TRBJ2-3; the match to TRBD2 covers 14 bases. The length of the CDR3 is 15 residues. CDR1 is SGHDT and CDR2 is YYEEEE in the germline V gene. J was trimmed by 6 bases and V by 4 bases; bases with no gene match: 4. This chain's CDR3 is CASSPGLAGVDTQYF. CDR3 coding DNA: TGTGCCAGCAGCCCGGGACTAGCGGGGGTGGATACGCAGTATTTT.

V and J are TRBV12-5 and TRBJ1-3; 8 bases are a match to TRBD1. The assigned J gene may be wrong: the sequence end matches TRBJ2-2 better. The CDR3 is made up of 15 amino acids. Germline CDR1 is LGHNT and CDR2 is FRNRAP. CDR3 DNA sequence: TGTGCTAGTGGTTTGGTAACAGGGGGACCCGGGGAGCTGTTTTTT. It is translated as CASGLVTGGPGELFF.

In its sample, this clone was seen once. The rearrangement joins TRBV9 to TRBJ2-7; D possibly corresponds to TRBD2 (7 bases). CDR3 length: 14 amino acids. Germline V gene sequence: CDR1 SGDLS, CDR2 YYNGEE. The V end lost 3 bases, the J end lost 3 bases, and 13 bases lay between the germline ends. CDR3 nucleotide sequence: TGTGCCAGCAGCGGGGGGGGCCCACTCTACGAGCAGTACTTC. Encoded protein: CASSGGGPLYEQYF.

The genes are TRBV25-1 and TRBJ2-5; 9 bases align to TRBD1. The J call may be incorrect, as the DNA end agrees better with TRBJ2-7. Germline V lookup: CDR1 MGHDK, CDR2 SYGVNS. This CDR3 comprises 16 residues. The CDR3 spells CASSENPGQGSYEQYF. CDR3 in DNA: TGTGCCAGCAGTGAAAACCCGGGACAGGGCTCCTACGAGCAGTACTTC.

In DNA, the CDR3 is TGTGCCAGCAGACAGGGGGAGGGGGACAGGGGTTTCTTT. Residues: CASRQGEGDRGFF. The gene calls are TRBV6-5 and TRBJ1-1; 10 positions match TRBD1. This CDR3 spans 13 amino acids. Germline V gene sequence: CDR1 MNHEY, CDR2 SVGAGI. Unmatched junction bases numbered 11, after V lost 6 bases and J lost 13 bases.

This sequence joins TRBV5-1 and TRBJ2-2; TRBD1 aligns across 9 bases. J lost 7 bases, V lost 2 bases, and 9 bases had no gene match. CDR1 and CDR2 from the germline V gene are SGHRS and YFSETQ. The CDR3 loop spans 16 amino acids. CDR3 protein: CASSLTTGGRDGELFF. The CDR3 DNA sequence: TGCGCCAGCAGCTTAACCACAGGGGGCAGGGACGGGGAGCTGTTTTTT.

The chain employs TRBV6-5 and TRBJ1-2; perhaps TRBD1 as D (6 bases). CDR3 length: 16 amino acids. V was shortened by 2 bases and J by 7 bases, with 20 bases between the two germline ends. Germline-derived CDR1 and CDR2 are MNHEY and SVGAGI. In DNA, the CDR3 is TGTGCCAGCAGTTACCTTACAGGGAATTTCGTGGGTGGCTACACCTTC. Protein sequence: CASSYLTGNFVGGYTF.

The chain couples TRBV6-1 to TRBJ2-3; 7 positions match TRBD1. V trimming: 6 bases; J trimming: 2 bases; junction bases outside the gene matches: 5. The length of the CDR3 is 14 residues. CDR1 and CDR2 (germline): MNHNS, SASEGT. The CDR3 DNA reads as TGTGCCAGCAGCTGGGACAGATTCACAGATACGCAGTATTTT. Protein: CASSWDRFTDTQYF.

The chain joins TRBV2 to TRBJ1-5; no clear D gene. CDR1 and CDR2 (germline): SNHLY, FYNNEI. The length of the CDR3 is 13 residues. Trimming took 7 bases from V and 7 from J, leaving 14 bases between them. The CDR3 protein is CASTPGVGQPQHF. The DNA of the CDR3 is TGTGCCAGCACCCCCGGGGTAGGACAGCCCCAGCATTTT.

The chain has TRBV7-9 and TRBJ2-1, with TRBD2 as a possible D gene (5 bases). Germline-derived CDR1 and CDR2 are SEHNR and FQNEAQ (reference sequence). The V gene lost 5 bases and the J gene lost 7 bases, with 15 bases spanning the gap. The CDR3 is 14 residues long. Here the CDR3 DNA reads TGTGCCAGCAGCCCGCCCGGGGTTACGAATGAGCAGTTCTTC. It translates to CASSPPGVTNEQFF.

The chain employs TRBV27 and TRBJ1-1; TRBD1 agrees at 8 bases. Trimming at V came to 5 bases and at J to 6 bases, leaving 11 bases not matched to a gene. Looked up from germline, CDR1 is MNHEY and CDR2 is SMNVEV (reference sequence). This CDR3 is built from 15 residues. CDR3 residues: CASSKTTGAVAEAFF. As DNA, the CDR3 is TGTGCCAGCAGTAAAACGACAGGGGCCGTAGCTGAAGCTTTCTTT.

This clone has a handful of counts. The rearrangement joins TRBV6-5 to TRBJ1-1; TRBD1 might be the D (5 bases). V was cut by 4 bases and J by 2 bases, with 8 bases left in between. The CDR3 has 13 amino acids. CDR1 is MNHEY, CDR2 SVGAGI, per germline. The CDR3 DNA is TGTGCCAGCAGTTCGACAGAAAACACTGAAGCTTTCTTT. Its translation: CASSSTENTEAFF.

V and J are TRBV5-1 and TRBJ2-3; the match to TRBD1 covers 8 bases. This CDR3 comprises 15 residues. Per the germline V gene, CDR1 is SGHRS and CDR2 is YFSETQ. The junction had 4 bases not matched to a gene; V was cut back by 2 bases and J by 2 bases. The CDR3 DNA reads TGCGCCAGCAGCTTTTCGGGACAGGACACAGATACGCAGTATTTT. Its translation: CASSFSGQDTDTQYF. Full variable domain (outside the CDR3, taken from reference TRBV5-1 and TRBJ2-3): KAGVTQTPRYLIKTRGQQVTLSCSPISGHRSVSWYQQTPGQGLQFLFEYFSETQRNKGNFPGRFSGRQFSNSRSEMNVSTLELGDSALYLCASSFSGQDTDTQYFGPGTRLTVL.

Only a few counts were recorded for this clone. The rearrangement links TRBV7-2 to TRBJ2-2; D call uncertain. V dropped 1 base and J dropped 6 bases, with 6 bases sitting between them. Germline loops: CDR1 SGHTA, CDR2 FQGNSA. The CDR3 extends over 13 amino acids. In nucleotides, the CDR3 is TGTGCCAGCAGCTTAGGAGTGGCCGGGGAGCTGTTTTTT. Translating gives CASSLGVAGELFF.

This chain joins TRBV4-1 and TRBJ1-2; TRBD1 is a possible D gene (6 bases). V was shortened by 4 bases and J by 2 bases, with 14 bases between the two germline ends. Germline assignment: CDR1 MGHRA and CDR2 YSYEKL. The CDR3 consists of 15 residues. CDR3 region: CASSPQRGGNYGYTF. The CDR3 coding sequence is TGCGCCAGCAGCCCCCAAAGGGGGGGGAACTATGGCTACACCTTC.

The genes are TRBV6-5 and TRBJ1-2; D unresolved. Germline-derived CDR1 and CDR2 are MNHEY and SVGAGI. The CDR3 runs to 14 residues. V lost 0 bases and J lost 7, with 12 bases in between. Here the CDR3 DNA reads TGTGCCAGCAGTTACTCGAACGGGGTGGCTGGCTACACCTTC. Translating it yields CASSYSNGVAGYTF.

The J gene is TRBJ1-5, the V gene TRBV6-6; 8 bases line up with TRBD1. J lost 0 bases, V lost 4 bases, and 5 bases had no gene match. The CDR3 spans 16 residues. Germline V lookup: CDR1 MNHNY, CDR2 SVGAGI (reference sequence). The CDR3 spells CASSWGTGHSNQPQHF. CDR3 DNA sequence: TGTGCCAGCAGTTGGGGGACAGGACATAGCAATCAGCCCCAGCATTTT.

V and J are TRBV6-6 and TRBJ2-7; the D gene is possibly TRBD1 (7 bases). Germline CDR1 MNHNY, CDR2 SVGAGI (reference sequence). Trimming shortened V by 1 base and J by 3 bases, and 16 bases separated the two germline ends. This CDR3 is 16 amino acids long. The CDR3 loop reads CASSYYSTGEVYEQYF. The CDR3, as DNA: TGTGCCAGCAGTTACTATAGTACAGGGGAGGTCTACGAGCAGTACTTC.

The CDR3 DNA sequence: TGCGCCAGCAGCTTACTCTCCGGGGAGCAGTTCTTC. Protein product: CASSLLSGEQFF. This sequence joins TRBV5-1 and TRBJ2-1; no firm D call. The CDR3 has 12 residues. Trimming cost V 2 bases and J 10 bases, with 10 bases left between them. CDR1 and CDR2 (germline): SGHRS, YFSETQ.

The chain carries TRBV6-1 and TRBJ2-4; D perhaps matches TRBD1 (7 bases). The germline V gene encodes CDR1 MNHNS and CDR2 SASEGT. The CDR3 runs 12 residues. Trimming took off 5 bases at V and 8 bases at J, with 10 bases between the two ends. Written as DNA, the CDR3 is TGTGCCAGCAGTCGCAGGGGGGACATTCAGTACTTC. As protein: CASSRRGDIQYF.

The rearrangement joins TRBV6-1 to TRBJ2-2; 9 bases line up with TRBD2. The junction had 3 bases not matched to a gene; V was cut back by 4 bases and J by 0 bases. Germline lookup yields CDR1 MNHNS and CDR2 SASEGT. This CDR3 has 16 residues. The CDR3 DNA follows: TGTGCCAGCAGTGTGCTAGCGGGGACGAACACCGGGGAGCTGTTTTTT. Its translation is CASSVLAGTNTGELFF.